This passage covers 20 T cell receptor beta chains from one sample sequenced in a study of beta chain features in type 1 diabetes. Study-level points and caveats: Patients with Type 1 diabetes showed moderately but significantly shorter TCRB CDR3s in all four CD4+ subsets.

These receptors' antigens are unknown. TCRB transcripts that were expressed got sequenced, as all of the isolated RNA had been reverse transcribed. Using immunoSEQ multiplex PCR, the repertoire was profiled, and TCRdb retains in-frame clones only, with some absent. Of roughly 150,000 clones in the sample, approximately 8.1% were seen once. The sample consisted of central memory CD4+ T cells from blood. The receptors shown here come from a woman aged 40 to 49 with type 1 diabetes.

This clone was observed at least ten times. This rearrangement joins TRBV9 to TRBJ1-1; D call uncertain. Between the trimmed V and J ends, which lost 0 bases and 1 base, there was a span of 7 bases. This CDR3 is built from 14 residues. CDR1 and CDR2 (germline): SGDLS, YYNGEE. The CDR3 DNA reads as TGTGCCAGCAGCGTAGAGCTAGCGAACACTGAAGCTTTCTTT. As protein: CASSVELANTEAFF.

The sample holds a few counts of this clone. This chain uses TRBV29-1 with TRBJ2-7; TRBD2 agrees at 14 bases. Germline V CDR1 and CDR2: SQVTM, ANQGSEA. The CDR3 has 16 amino acids. V dropped 4 bases and J dropped 6; count of bases not matched to a gene: 11. Here the CDR3 reads CSVGERGLAGVGEQYF. In DNA form, the CDR3 reads TGCAGCGTTGGAGAAAGGGGACTAGCGGGAGTGGGCGAGCAGTACTTC.

This clone was seen a handful of times. The chain recombines TRBV6-5 with TRBJ2-2; D is undetermined. V gave up 10 bases and J gave up 0 bases, with 12 bases separating them. Germline lookup yields CDR1 MNHEY and CDR2 SVGAGI. The CDR3 contains 14 residues. The CDR3 DNA sequence: TGTGCCACCAAGCCCAGGACGAACACCGGGGAGCTGTTTTTT. Its translation is CATKPRTNTGELFF.

The J gene is TRBJ2-3, the V gene TRBV5-1, with 9 bases fitting TRBD1. This CDR3 region has 14 residues. J lost 0 bases, V lost 8 bases, and 4 bases had no gene match. Germline V gene sequence: CDR1 SGHRS, CDR2 YFSETQ. CDR3 amino acids: CASRTGVSTDTQYF. The CDR3 DNA follows: TGCGCCAGTCGGACAGGGGTGAGCACAGATACGCAGTATTTT.

There are many counts of this clone. This chain links TRBV4-2 with TRBJ2-1; D possibly corresponds to TRBD1 (5 bases). The CDR3 covers 13 residues. The ends were cut back, 4 bases at V and 5 bases at J, with 9 bases in the middle. CDR1 is LGHNA and CDR2 is YNFKEQ in the germline V gene. The CDR3: CASSLSTDNEQFF. CDR3 nucleotide sequence: TGTGCCAGCAGCCTCTCGACAGACAATGAGCAGTTCTTC.

This clone was recorded a few times. The rearrangement uses TRBV7-3 and TRBJ2-1; 10 bases are a match to TRBD2. The CDR3 is 14 amino acids. V trimming: 4 bases; J trimming: 5 bases; junction bases outside the gene matches: 2. The germline CDR1 and CDR2 sequences are SGHTA and FQGTGA. The CDR3 sequence is CASSSSGRNNEQFF. The CDR3 DNA is TGTGCCAGCAGCTCTAGCGGGAGAAACAATGAGCAGTTCTTC.

The V and J genes are TRBV7-9 and TRBJ2-3; D gene ambiguous. Germline CDR1 is SEHNR and CDR2 is FQNEAQ (reference sequence). The CDR3 sequence is 13 residues long. V lost 5 bases and J lost 1, with 7 bases in between. CDR3 in amino acids: CASSPVGTDTQYF. Here the CDR3 DNA reads TGTGCCAGCAGCCCCGTTGGCACAGATACGCAGTATTTT.

Only a few counts were recorded for this clone. The gene calls are TRBV5-6 and TRBJ1-1, with D perhaps TRBD1 (5 bases). V was clipped by 2 bases and J by 1 base, with 12 bases between them. CDR3 size: 15 residues. Per the germline V gene, CDR1 is SGHDT and CDR2 is YYEEEE. CDR3 region: CASSFRNRWNTEAFF. The CDR3 coding sequence is TGTGCCAGCAGCTTTCGTAACAGGTGGAACACTGAAGCTTTCTTT.

This clone has only a few counts. The rearrangement joins TRBV18 to TRBJ2-1, with 12 bases lining up with TRBD2. Germline trimming cut 1 base from V and 7 bases from J; bases unmatched to any gene: 11. The germline CDR1 and CDR2 sequences are KGHSH and LQKENI. The CDR3 contains 18 residues. CDR3: CASSPQTSGSRVQNEQFF. The DNA for the CDR3 is TGTGCCAGCTCACCACAGACTAGCGGGAGTCGGGTCCAGAATGAGCAGTTCTTC.

This clone occurred a few times. The chain combines TRBV7-9 with TRBJ1-6, with D possibly being TRBD1 (6 bases). Trimming cost V 5 bases and J 8 bases, with 13 bases left between them. The CDR3 extends over 14 amino acids. Per the germline V gene, CDR1 is SEHNR and CDR2 is FQNEAQ (reference sequence). The CDR3, as DNA: TGTGCCAGCAGCGGGGGACATTCCGATTCACCCCTCCACTTT. Encoded protein: CASSGGHSDSPLHF.

This clone showed up many times. The V call is TRBV29-1, the J call TRBJ2-2; the D is unclear. The germline V and J ends were trimmed by 5 bases and 5 bases, with 15 bases remaining between them. CDR1 is SQVTM and CDR2 is ANQGSEA in the germline V gene. This CDR3 region has 14 residues. The CDR3 loop is CSVTTRPGTGELFF. The CDR3 DNA is TGCAGCGTTACGACCCGCCCGGGTACCGGGGAGCTGTTTTTT.

The chain has TRBV6-1 and TRBJ1-5, with D perhaps TRBD1 (6 bases). The CDR3 contains 13 residues. CDR1 MNHNS and CDR2 SASEGT come from the germline V gene. V lost 6 bases to trimming and J lost 9 bases, with 15 bases between them. The CDR3 DNA follows: TGTGCCAGCAGAGGACAGCCACTCATGCCCCAGCATTTT. Translating gives CASRGQPLMPQHF.

The chain combines TRBV5-1 with TRBJ1-1; no reliable D call. Per the germline V gene, CDR1 is SGHRS and CDR2 is YFSETQ. The CDR3 has 14 residues. The V and J ends lost 7 bases and 4 bases respectively, with 17 bases between them. The CDR3 sequence: CASGLLSSSTEAFF. For the CDR3, the DNA is TGCGCCAGCGGACTCTTAAGCAGCTCCACTGAAGCTTTCTTT.

The rearrangement uses TRBV9 and TRBJ1-4; 7 positions agree with TRBD1. The V segment lost 3 bases and the J segment 5 bases; nucleotides outside the gene matches: 4. Per the germline V gene, CDR1 is SGDLS and CDR2 is YYNGEE. This CDR3 region has 14 residues. The CDR3 coding sequence is TGTGCCAGCAGCGCCGGGGGACAGAATGAAAAACTGTTTTTT. Translating gives CASSAGGQNEKLFF.

The chain recombines TRBV2 with TRBJ2-2; a weak D match, TRBD2 (6 bases). Germline V gives CDR1 SNHLY, CDR2 FYNNEI. V was clipped by 8 bases and J by 3 bases, with 13 bases between them. This CDR3 is built from 14 residues. The CDR3: CASRGRGDTGELFF. CDR3 sequence (DNA): TGTGCCAGCCGGGGGAGAGGGGACACCGGGGAGCTGTTTTTT.

The rearrangement joins TRBV5-1 to TRBJ2-5, with TRBD2 matching 7 bases. This CDR3 is built from 15 residues. V shed 0 bases, J shed 2 bases, and the junction held 4 bases outside the gene matches. CDR1 is SGHRS, CDR2 YFSETQ, per germline. The CDR3 region has the DNA TGCGCCAGCAGCTTGGCCCCGGGAGGACAAGAGACCCAGTACTTC. Translated: CASSLAPGGQETQYF.

The chain combines TRBV7-9 with TRBJ2-1; weak D call: TRBD2 (5 bases). Germline V gene sequence: CDR1 SEHNR, CDR2 FQNEAQ (reference sequence). The V end was cut by 5 bases, the J end by 2 bases, with 13 bases between. The CDR3 length is 15 residues. The CDR3 is CASSLWTYPYNEQFF. CDR3 in DNA: TGTGCCAGCAGCCTTTGGACTTACCCCTACAATGAGCAGTTCTTC.

The J gene is TRBJ2-5, the V gene TRBV28; D possibly corresponds to TRBD1 (7 bases). Looked up from germline, CDR1 is MDHEN and CDR2 is SYDVKM. Trimming cost V 11 bases and J 5 bases, with 18 bases left between them. This CDR3 region has 13 residues. The CDR3 spells CAARQGGRETQYF. In DNA form, the CDR3 reads TGTGCCGCCCGACAGGGAGGTAGGGAGACCCAGTACTTC.

This clone was seen a handful of times. The chain employs TRBV10-3 and TRBJ2-3; D is undetermined. Germline CDR1 reads ENHRY; CDR2 reads SYGVKD. The CDR3 spans 13 residues. V lost 8 bases and J lost 0, with 9 bases in between. The CDR3 DNA sequence: TGTGCCATCCTGGCAAAAAGCACAGATACGCAGTATTTT. This encodes CAILAKSTDTQYF.

This clone was found a few times. The gene calls are TRBV19 and TRBJ2-7, with TRBD1 matching over 11 bases. Trimming removed 3 bases from V and 0 bases from J; junction bases left unmatched: 1. CDR3 length: 15 residues. Germline CDR1 LNHDA, CDR2 SQIVND (reference sequence). The CDR3 is CASSMGTGGSYEQYF. CDR3 DNA: TGTGCCAGTAGTATGGGGACAGGGGGCTCCTACGAGCAGTACTTC.